A single sample is the source of the 22 T cell receptor beta chains below, sequenced in a study of T cell responses to AZD1222 COVID-19 vaccine. Measured with immunoSEQ multiplex PCR; TCRdb has only the in-frame clones, and not every one. The sample has just under 80,000 clones, more than 85% seen once; the top ten hold roughly 5.1%. Here the sequenced sample was peripheral blood, taken 28 days after the second AZD1222 dose. These receptors were taken from an adult who received the AZD1222 COVID-19 vaccine.

This chain joins TRBV6-5 and TRBJ2-5; D remains unclear. The germline CDR1 and CDR2 sequences are MNHEY and SVGAGI. This CDR3 is built from 15 residues. V lost 0 bases and J 5 bases, leaving 13 bases between the germline ends. CDR3 sequence (DNA): TGTGCCAGCAGTTACTCGCAACCACCCGGGGAGACCCAGTACTTC. Its protein product is CASSYSQPPGETQYF.

The chain couples TRBV5-8 to TRBJ1-2, with unresolved D. V was cut by 0 bases and J by 4 bases, with 19 bases left in between. Germline V gene sequence: CDR1 SGHTS, CDR2 YDEGEE. The CDR3 contains 17 residues. The CDR3 loop is CASSLDSGYARSYGYTF. In DNA form, the CDR3 reads TGTGCCAGCAGCTTGGATTCCGGGTATGCGAGAAGCTATGGCTACACCTTC.

This clone has only one observation. The rearrangement joins TRBV2 to TRBJ1-2; 11 bases agree with TRBD1. CDR1 and CDR2 from the germline V gene are SNHLY and FYNNEI. The CDR3 contains 16 residues. Germline trimming cut 6 bases from V and 5 bases from J; bases unmatched to any gene: 11. The CDR3 nucleotides read TGTGCCAGCAGGTACCCCGGGACAGGGGGTCAATATGGCTACACCTTC. Its translation is CASRYPGTGGQYGYTF.

V and J are TRBV5-6 and TRBJ2-5; 10 nucleotides match TRBD1. Per the germline V gene, CDR1 is SGHDT and CDR2 is YYEEEE. CDR3 length equals 16 residues. The J segment lost 3 bases and the V segment lost 4 bases, leaving 9 bases of the junction unmatched. For the CDR3, the DNA is TGTGCCAGCAGCAGGGGCTGGGACAGGGGTGAAGAGACCCAGTACTTC. This translates into CASSRGWDRGEETQYF. The full variable domain, its missing parts supplied by reference TRBV5-6 and TRBJ2-5, is DAGVTQSPTHLIKTRGQQVTLRCSPKSGHDTVSWYQQALGQGPQFIFQYYEEEERQRGNFPDRFSGHQFPNYSSELNVNALLLGDSALYLCASSRGWDRGEETQYFGPGTRLLVL.

This rearrangement joins TRBV30 to TRBJ2-7; 10 bases match TRBD2. Germline V lookup: CDR1 GTSNPN, CDR2 SVGIG (reference sequence). The CDR3 is 13 residues long. J gave up 2 bases and V 4 bases, and 2 bases lay outside the gene matches. CDR3 sequence reads: CAWTAGGAYEQYF. The CDR3 DNA reads as TGTGCCTGGACAGCGGGAGGGGCCTACGAGCAGTACTTC.

This clone has just a few counts. V and J are TRBV5-1 and TRBJ2-7; 8 nucleotides line up with TRBD1. The trim removed 4 bases at V and 7 bases at J, leaving 13 bases unmatched. The CDR3 length is 15 residues. Germline-derived CDR1 and CDR2 are SGHRS and YFSETQ. Written as DNA, the CDR3 is TGCGCCAGCAGCCTCGGACAGGGCCTCTCGCGGGAGCAGTACTTC. Its protein product is CASSLGQGLSREQYF.

This chain connects TRBV4-1 to TRBJ1-6; D not certain. The ends were cut back, 3 bases at V and 6 bases at J, with 18 bases in the middle. Germline CDR1 and CDR2: MGHRA and YSYEKL. CDR3 length: 17 amino acids. CDR3 in amino acids: CASSHTDLEIFNSPLHF. The CDR3 DNA is TGCGCCAGCAGCCACACCGACCTGGAAATTTTTAATTCACCCCTCCACTTT.

This clone was seen once. The chain carries TRBV5-1 and TRBJ2-1; D gene ambiguous. The V gene lost 0 bases and the J gene lost 5 bases, with 9 bases spanning the gap. The CDR3 extends over 14 amino acids. From germline, CDR1 is SGHRS and CDR2 YFSETQ. The DNA for the CDR3 is TGCGCCAGCAGCTTGGTCGACACCAACAATGAGCAGTTCTTC. Translating gives CASSLVDTNNEQFF.

This sequence joins TRBV6-5 and TRBJ1-1; 10 positions match TRBD1. J was trimmed by 5 bases and V by 0 bases; bases with no gene match: 3. The V gene's germline CDR1 is MNHEY and CDR2 SVGAGI. The CDR3 runs to 15 residues. Written as DNA, the CDR3 is TGTGCCAGCAGTTACTCCCCGGGACAGGGGACTGAAGCTTTCTTT. Protein product: CASSYSPGQGTEAFF.

The gene calls are TRBV5-1 and TRBJ2-7; TRBD2 matches 9 bases. CDR1 is SGHRS, CDR2 YFSETQ, per germline. Unmatched junction bases numbered 5, after V lost 4 bases and J lost 3 bases. CDR3 length: 14 amino acids. CDR3 nucleotides: TGCGCCAGCAGCAGTCTAGCGGGAAGCTACGAGCAGTACTTC. This translates into CASSSLAGSYEQYF.

DNA of the CDR3: TGTGCCAGTAGTACGGGACAGCCCTCCTACGAGCAGTACTTC. This sequence encodes CASSTGQPSYEQYF. The chain is built from TRBV19 and TRBJ2-7; TRBD1 matches 7 bases. V lost 4 bases to trimming and J lost 0 bases; unmatched junction nucleotides: 3. Germline V gene data show CDR1 as LNHDA and CDR2 as SQIVND (reference sequence). This CDR3 has 14 amino acids.

The V call is TRBV19, the J call TRBJ2-5; TRBD1 or TRBD2 may be the D gene (5 bases each). Germline-derived CDR1 and CDR2 are LNHDA and SQIVND (reference sequence). The CDR3 has 15 amino acids. Trimming took off 6 bases at V and 4 bases at J, with 18 bases between the two ends. CDR3 protein: CASSSSGGLGETQYF. CDR3 in DNA: TGTGCCAGTAGCTCCAGTGGGGGTTTGGGAGAGACCCAGTACTTC.

This rearrangement joins TRBV15 to TRBJ1-5; the D gene is possibly TRBD1 (5 bases). The CDR3 runs 13 residues. V lost 7 bases to trimming and J lost 9 bases, with 16 bases between them. Germline V gives CDR1 LNHNV, CDR2 YYDKDF (reference sequence). The CDR3 sequence: CATTLGRISPQHF. CDR3 nucleotides: TGTGCCACCACCCTGGGACGTATCTCGCCCCAGCATTTT.

This clone was picked up a small number of times. The rearrangement joins TRBV5-1 to TRBJ1-6, with D tentatively TRBD1 (5 bases). The V end lost 0 bases, the J end lost 8 bases, and 12 bases lay between the germline ends. The V gene's germline CDR1 is SGHRS and CDR2 YFSETQ. The CDR3 spans 15 residues. Written as DNA, the CDR3 is TGCGCCAGCAGCTTGGGGCAGGGTGGAGATTCACCCCTCCACTTT. This encodes CASSLGQGGDSPLHF.

This chain joins TRBV11-2 and TRBJ2-1; TRBD1 matches at 7 bases. This CDR3 has 14 amino acids. The trim removed 5 bases at V and 10 bases at J, leaving 11 bases unmatched. Germline CDR1 is SGHAT and CDR2 is FQNNGV. The DNA of the CDR3 is TGTGCCAGCAGCCAGCCGGGACAGAATTTGGAGCAGTTCTTC. Its protein product is CASSQPGQNLEQFF.

The V and J genes are TRBV27 and TRBJ2-7; TRBD1 matches at 7 bases. J lost 1 base, V lost 4 bases, and 4 bases had no gene match. Germline V lookup: CDR1 MNHEY, CDR2 SMNVEV (reference sequence). The CDR3 is 14 residues long. CDR3 sequence (DNA): TGTGCCAGCAGTTCGACAGGGCAGTCCTACGAGCAGTACTTC. It specifies CASSSTGQSYEQYF.

The genes are TRBV7-9 and TRBJ1-2; tentative D call: TRBD1 (5 bases). Trimming removed 5 bases from V and 6 bases from J, with 10 bases in between. Germline V gene lookup returns CDR1 SEHNR and CDR2 FQNEAQ (reference sequence). The CDR3 is 12 amino acids. CDR3 loop: CASSGGVNGYTF. The CDR3 DNA follows: TGTGCCAGCAGCGGGGGGGTAAATGGCTACACCTTC.

The J gene is TRBJ1-3, the V gene TRBV5-1, with D unresolved. The CDR3 spans 16 residues. CDR1 is SGHRS and CDR2 is YFSETQ in the germline V gene. Between the trimmed V and J ends, which lost 2 bases and 2 bases, there was a span of 14 bases. The CDR3 region is CASSLTTWGTGNTIYF. The CDR3 DNA follows: TGCGCCAGCAGCTTAACAACCTGGGGAACTGGAAACACCATATATTTT.

The sample holds one count of this clone. The chain has TRBV5-1 and TRBJ2-7; maybe TRBD1 (5 bases). Germline loops: CDR1 SGHRS, CDR2 YFSETQ. V gave up 4 bases and J gave up 7 bases, with 21 bases separating them. This CDR3 has 15 residues. The CDR3 is CASSPLLQGNGEQYF. The DNA of the CDR3 is TGCGCCAGCAGCCCACTCCTCCAGGGAAATGGTGAGCAGTACTTC.

The V gene is TRBV7-9, the J gene TRBJ2-2, with 8 bases matching TRBD1. Germline V gene data show CDR1 as SEHNR and CDR2 as FQNEAQ (reference sequence). V shed 5 bases, J shed 7 bases, and the junction held 6 bases outside the gene matches. The CDR3 is made up of 14 amino acids. The CDR3 DNA follows: TGTGCCAGCAGCGGGCGACAGGGGAACGGGGAGCTGTTTTTT. It is translated as CASSGRQGNGELFF. Full variable domain (missing parts from reference TRBV7-9 and TRBJ2-2): DTGVSQNPRHKITKRGQNVTFRCDPISEHNRLYWYRQTLGQGPEFLTYFQNEAQLEKSRLLSDRFSAERPKGSFSTLEIQRTEQGDSAMYLCASSGRQGNGELFFGEGSRLTVL.

This chain joins TRBV14 and TRBJ2-7; no definite D call. The germline CDR1 and CDR2 sequences are SGHDN and FVKESK. Trimming shortened V by 1 base and J by 6 bases, and 10 bases separated the two germline ends. The CDR3 loop spans 13 amino acids. CDR3 in amino acids: CASSQGPNFEQYF. CDR3 coding DNA: TGTGCCAGCAGCCAAGGCCCAAACTTCGAGCAGTACTTC.

CDR3 DNA: TGTGCCAGCAGCGTAGAGGGAAACGAGCAGTACTTC. Amino acid sequence: CASSVEGNEQYF. V gene TRBV9 combines with J gene TRBJ2-7; D remains unclear. The germline V gene has CDR1 SGDLS and CDR2 YYNGEE. The CDR3 spans 12 residues. With 0 bases removed from V and 5 bases from J, the gap between germline ends came to 6 bases.